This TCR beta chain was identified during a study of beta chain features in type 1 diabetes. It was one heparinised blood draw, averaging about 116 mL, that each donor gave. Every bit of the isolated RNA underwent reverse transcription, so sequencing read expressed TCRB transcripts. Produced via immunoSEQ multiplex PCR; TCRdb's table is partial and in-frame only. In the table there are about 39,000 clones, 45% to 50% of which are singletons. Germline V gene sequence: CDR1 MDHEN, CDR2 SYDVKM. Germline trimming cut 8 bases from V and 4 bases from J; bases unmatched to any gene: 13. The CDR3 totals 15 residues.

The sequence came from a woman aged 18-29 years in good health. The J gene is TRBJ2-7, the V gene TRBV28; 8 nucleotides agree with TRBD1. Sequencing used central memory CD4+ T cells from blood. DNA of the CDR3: TGTGCCAGCCAGACAGGGGCAGGGCGGGTGTACGAGCAGTACTTC. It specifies CASQTGAGRVYEQYF.